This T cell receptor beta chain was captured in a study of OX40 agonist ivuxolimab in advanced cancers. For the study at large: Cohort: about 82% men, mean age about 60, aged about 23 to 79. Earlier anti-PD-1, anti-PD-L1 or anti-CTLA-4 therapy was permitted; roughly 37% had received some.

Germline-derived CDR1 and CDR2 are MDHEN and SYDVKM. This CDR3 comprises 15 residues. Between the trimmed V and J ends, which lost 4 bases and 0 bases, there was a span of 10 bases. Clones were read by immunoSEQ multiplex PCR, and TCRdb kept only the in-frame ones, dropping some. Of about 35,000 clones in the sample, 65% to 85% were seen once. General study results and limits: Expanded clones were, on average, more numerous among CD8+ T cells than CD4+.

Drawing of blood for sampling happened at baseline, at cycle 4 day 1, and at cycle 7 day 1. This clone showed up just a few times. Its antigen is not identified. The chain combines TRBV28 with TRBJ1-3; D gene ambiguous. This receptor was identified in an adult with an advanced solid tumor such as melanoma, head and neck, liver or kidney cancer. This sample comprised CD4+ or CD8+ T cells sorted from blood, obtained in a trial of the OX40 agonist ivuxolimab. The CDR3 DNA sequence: TGTGCCAGCAGTTCCCCTTGGAGCTCTGGAAACACCATATATTTT. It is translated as CASSSPWSSGNTIYF.